This TCR beta chain was obtained from a study of CD8 T cells in ankylosing spondylitis. Overall study results and limits: It appeared that ankylosing spondylitis blood was characterized by a TCR beta motif of several highly homologous variants. Reportedly, disease-linked clones are significantly enriched in ankylosing spondylitis patients' matched synovial fluid.

A quantitative 5'-RACE method, one with molecular barcodes, was used to make TCR beta libraries. TCRdb re-derived calls from the 5' RACE reads in MiXCR, one entry per CDR3 protein. Among about 140,000 distinct CDR3 sequences listed, roughly 30% were seen once. Trimming took 8 bases from V and 8 from J; bases not matched to a gene: 11. Germline V gives CDR1 MNHEY, CDR2 SMNVEV (reference sequence). This CDR3 is built from 14 residues. Points on this clonotype: The antigen remains undetermined.

V usage is TRBV27 and J usage is TRBJ2-1, with 8 bases identical to TRBD2. Input material: synovial fluid, either unsorted or a sorted T cell fraction (not recorded which). The source is a male donor with ankylosing spondylitis. The CDR3 spells CASAQRGFWDEQFF. The DNA of the CDR3 is TGTGCCAGCGCCCAGCGGGGGTTTTGGGATGAGCAGTTCTTC.